These 28 T cell receptor beta chains share one sample of origin, sequenced in a study of early T cells in non-severe SARS-CoV-2 infection. TCRdb passed the 5' RACE reads through MiXCR, listing each CDR3 protein once. This table has around 110,000 distinct CDR3 sequences, around 10% appearing once. The specimen was whole blood. The receptors were gathered from an adult who was a healthcare worker with PCR-confirmed SARS-CoV-2 infection or an uninfected control (not recorded which).

The CDR3 here is CSAGNTGELFF. The CDR3 region has the DNA TGCAGCGCCGGGAACACCGGGGAGCTGTTTTTT. J is TRBJ2-2 and V is TRBV29-1; D remains unclear. Trimming cost V 7 bases and J 1 base, with 4 bases left between them. Germline V CDR1 and CDR2: SQVTM, ANQGSEA. The CDR3 spans 11 residues.

The chain is built from TRBV20-1 and TRBJ2-1; 12 positions match TRBD2. The CDR3 totals 15 residues. V shed 3 bases and J 9 bases; nucleotides not matched to a gene: 9. Germline V gene sequence: CDR1 DFQATT, CDR2 SNEGSKA (reference sequence). In nucleotides, the CDR3 is TGCAGTGCTAGGAAACCTAGCGGGAGGGCCGGTGAGCAGTTCTTC. Residues: CSARKPSGRAGEQFF.

The table lists this clonotype with a few counts. V is TRBV6-6 and J is TRBJ2-7; D may correspond to TRBD1 or TRBD2 (6 bases each). The CDR3 runs 15 residues. CDR1 is MNHNY, CDR2 SVGAGI, per germline (reference sequence). V lost 2 bases to trimming and J lost 6 bases, with 17 bases between them. The CDR3 DNA reads as TGTGCCAGCAGTTACCAGAAGGGGGGCCGGGGCGAGCAGTACTTC. Residues: CASSYQKGGRGEQYF.

This clonotype was seen more than once but under ten times. The J gene is TRBJ2-7, the V gene TRBV28; 10 bases map to TRBD2. V was pared by 4 bases and J by 9 bases, with 18 bases of the junction left unmatched. Looked up from germline, CDR1 is MDHEN and CDR2 is SYDVKM. The CDR3 runs 17 residues. DNA for the CDR3: TGTGCCAGCAGTTCGGTATCTAGCGGGAGCGTTAAAGTAGCGCAGTACTTC. Its translation: CASSSVSSGSVKVAQYF.

This rearrangement joins TRBV12-2 to TRBJ2-5; TRBD1 reflects the table's D call only, with no check against the DNA. TRBV12-2 is given as a pseudogene. This CDR3 is built from 15 residues. The chain's CDR3 is CASRFRGGETETQYF. The CDR3 DNA reads TGTGCAAGTCGATTTCGTGGGGGCGAGACGGAGACCCAGTACTTC.

The J gene is TRBJ2-3, the V gene TRBV25-1, with TRBD2 matching 10 bases. The CDR3 contains 17 residues. V shed 5 bases, J shed 0 bases, and the junction held 8 bases outside the gene matches. Germline CDR1 is MGHDK and CDR2 is SYGVNS. CDR3 in amino acids: CASSFLAGVGSTDTQYF. The CDR3 nucleotides read TGTGCCAGCAGTTTCCTAGCGGGAGTCGGGAGCACAGATACGCAGTATTTT.

This clonotype was found many times. The chain employs TRBV7-2 and TRBJ2-5; 9 bases are a match to TRBD2. This CDR3 is 14 amino acids long. Germline trimming cut 1 base from V and 3 bases from J; bases unmatched to any gene: 0. Germline CDR1 reads SGHTA; CDR2 reads FQGNSA. The CDR3 nucleotides are TGTGCCAGCAGCTTAGAGCGGGAGGAAGAGACCCAGTACTTC. Its protein product is CASSLEREEETQYF.

This chain connects TRBV5-4 to TRBJ2-2, with D tentatively TRBD1 or TRBD2 (5 bases each). Trimming took 9 bases from V and 0 from J, leaving 15 bases between them. Looked up from germline, CDR1 is SGHNT and CDR2 is YYREEE (reference sequence). This CDR3 has 15 residues. This CDR3 is CATDPGPPNTGELFF. CDR3 nucleotide sequence: TGTGCCACCGATCCGGGACCGCCGAACACCGGGGAGCTGTTTTTT.

This chain uses TRBV5-6 with TRBJ2-7, with D uncertain. The CDR3 is 15 residues long. Trimming pared 0 bases from V and 2 bases from J, leaving 12 bases between. Germline-derived CDR1 and CDR2 are SGHDT and YYEEEE. The CDR3 coding sequence is TGTGCCAGCAGCTTGGACGTTTCAGACACCTACGAGCAGTACTTC. It specifies CASSLDVSDTYEQYF.

This clonotype was counted a few times. The V call is TRBV2, the J call TRBJ2-2, with a tentative D call TRBD2 (6 bases). The germline CDR1 and CDR2 sequences are SNHLY and FYNNEI. Trimming stripped 3 bases from V and 2 bases from J, with 13 bases between. CDR3 size: 16 residues. The CDR3, as DNA: TGTGCCAGCAGTGATATGGTAGCGGCAAACACCGGGGAGCTGTTTTTT. Protein product: CASSDMVAANTGELFF.

This clonotype has at least ten counts. V and J are TRBV7-2 and TRBJ2-2; TRBD1 matches 7 bases. Germline assignment: CDR1 SGHTA and CDR2 FQGNSA. There are 15 residues in the CDR3. The ends lost 7 bases at V and 5 bases at J; junction bases unmatched: 10. CDR3 nucleotide sequence: TGTGCCAGCATCCTCGGACAGGCGGTAACCGGGGAGCTGTTTTTT. As protein: CASILGQAVTGELFF.

The rearrangement uses TRBV12-3 or TRBV12-4 and TRBJ2-3; D perhaps matches TRBD2 (5 bases). CDR3 length equals 12 residues. V lost 3 bases to trimming and J lost 10 bases, with 11 bases between them. CDR3 nucleotides: TGTGCCAGCAGTTTGGCGGGTTCTGCGCAGTATTTT. It specifies CASSLAGSAQYF.

The V and J genes are TRBV2 and TRBJ2-1, with 8 bases identical to TRBD2. V lost 4 bases and J lost 9; bases outside the gene matches: 14. This CDR3 region has 16 residues. Germline V gene lookup returns CDR1 SNHLY and CDR2 FYNNEI. The CDR3 sequence is CASSANPGLGGGEQFF. CDR3 DNA: TGTGCCAGCAGTGCGAACCCGGGACTAGGGGGTGGTGAGCAGTTCTTC.

This clonotype has at least ten counts. The chain couples TRBV5-1 to TRBJ2-5, with TRBD2 matching over 11 bases. The CDR3 extends over 16 amino acids. Trimming cost V 5 bases and J 7 bases; bases outside gene matches: 13. Per germline, CDR1 SGHRS and CDR2 YFSETQ. CDR3: CASRPTGTSGSWTQYF. CDR3 coding DNA: TGCGCCAGCAGACCAACCGGGACTAGCGGTTCATGGACCCAGTACTTC.

This clonotype was seen repeatedly, ten times or more. For the CDR3, the DNA is TGCAGTGCCCGCCTAGCGGGAGGCAGAACGGGGCCCACAGATACGCAGTATTTT. As protein: CSARLAGGRTGPTDTQYF. The chain joins TRBV20-1 to TRBJ2-3; 11 bases agree with TRBD2. Germline values: CDR1 DFQATT, CDR2 SNEGSKA (reference sequence). The CDR3 has 18 amino acids. Trimming took 6 bases from V and 2 from J; bases not matched to a gene: 16.

This clonotype was seen more than once but under ten times. The V call is TRBV12-3 or TRBV12-4, the J call TRBJ1-2; D is unclear. V was cut by 6 bases and J by 4 bases, with 12 bases left in between. The CDR3 spans 13 residues. The DNA of the CDR3 is TGTGCCAGCAGCCTTGACACGGGCTATGGCTACACCTTC. Amino acid sequence: CASSLDTGYGYTF.

J is TRBJ1-5 and V is TRBV4-1; D not certain. The germline CDR1 and CDR2 sequences are MGHRA and YSYEKL. Trimming removed 0 bases at V and 2 bases at J, with 11 bases between. CDR3 size: 16 residues. The CDR3 nucleotides are TGCGCCAGCAGCCAAGATGGTGGGTTTGGCAATCAGCCCCAGCATTTT. Protein sequence: CASSQDGGFGNQPQHF.

The chain joins TRBV18 to TRBJ2-1; perhaps TRBD2 as D (6 bases). The V gene lost 5 bases and the J gene lost 6 bases, with 17 bases spanning the gap. The CDR3 sequence is 15 residues long. The germline gives CDR1 KGHSH, CDR2 LQKENI. In DNA, the CDR3 is TGTGCCAGCTCAACCAGGCCGGGAGATGGCAATGAGCAGTTCTTC. It translates to CASSTRPGDGNEQFF.

This clonotype was seen many times. The chain links TRBV30 to TRBJ2-2; D is perhaps TRBD2 (7 bases). Trimming stripped 4 bases from V and 6 bases from J, with 15 bases between. The CDR3 covers 14 residues. Germline V gene sequence: CDR1 GTSNPN, CDR2 SVGIG (reference sequence). The CDR3 coding sequence is TGTGCCTGGAACCGTCGGGGGGCGGCCGGGGAGCTGTTTTTT. Protein: CAWNRRGAAGELFF.

This clonotype was picked up a small number of times. V usage is TRBV12-3 or TRBV12-4 and J usage is TRBJ2-7; perhaps TRBD2 as D (6 bases). CDR3 length equals 14 residues. Trimming removed 5 bases at V and 1 base at J, with 12 bases between. CDR3 amino acids: CASSPAAGSYEQYF. Written as DNA, the CDR3 is TGTGCCAGCAGTCCCGCGGCGGGGTCCTACGAGCAGTACTTC.

Here the CDR3 DNA reads TGCAGCGTTACGGCTAGCGGGAGATACAATGAGCAGTTCTTC. Encoded protein: CSVTASGRYNEQFF. The V gene is TRBV29-1, the J gene TRBJ2-1; 10 nucleotides agree with TRBD2. J was trimmed by 4 bases and V by 5 bases; bases with no gene match: 5. The V gene's germline CDR1 is SQVTM and CDR2 ANQGSEA. The CDR3 length is 14 residues.

This clonotype was counted many times. The V call is TRBV6-2 or TRBV6-3, the J call TRBJ2-1, with a weak D call TRBD1 (6 bases). This CDR3 spans 14 amino acids. Trimming shortened V by 5 bases and J by 0 bases, and 8 bases separated the two germline ends. Looked up from germline, CDR1 is MNHEY and CDR2 is SVGEGT. Here the CDR3 DNA reads TGTGCCAGCAGTGTGGACAGCTCCTACAATGAGCAGTTCTTC. This gives the protein CASSVDSSYNEQFF.

This clonotype was detected many times. The V and J genes are TRBV7-9 and TRBJ2-4; D might be TRBD2 (6 bases). V was cut by 5 bases and J by 4 bases, with 9 bases left in between. Germline values: CDR1 SEHNR, CDR2 FQNEAQ (reference sequence). This CDR3 spans 13 amino acids. The CDR3 DNA reads as TGTGCCAGCAGCCCTGGGGGGAAAAACATTCAGTACTTC. Residues: CASSPGGKNIQYF.

V and J are TRBV6-1 and TRBJ2-7, with D possibly being TRBD2 (7 bases). CDR1 and CDR2 from the germline V gene are MNHNS and SASEGT. V shed 1 base and J shed 0 bases, with 13 bases lying between them. The CDR3 runs 16 residues. CDR3 amino acids: CASSEVGGAHSYEQYF. CDR3 DNA sequence: TGTGCCAGCAGTGAAGTAGGGGGGGCCCACTCCTACGAGCAGTACTTC.

This clonotype was counted at least ten times. The V call is TRBV5-1, the J call TRBJ2-2; 7 bases align to TRBD2. Looked up from germline, CDR1 is SGHRS and CDR2 is YFSETQ. With 1 base clipped from V and 5 bases from J, the junction kept 2 bases outside the gene matches. This CDR3 comprises 14 residues. CDR3 residues: CASSLLAETGELFF. CDR3 sequence (DNA): TGCGCCAGCAGCTTGCTAGCGGAGACCGGGGAGCTGTTTTTT.

This sequence joins TRBV4-1 and TRBJ2-5, with D perhaps matching TRBD2 (5 bases). Germline-derived CDR1 and CDR2 are MGHRA and YSYEKL. V was pared by 3 bases and J by 0 bases, with 11 bases between. The CDR3 is 15 residues long. The CDR3, as DNA: TGCGCCAGCAGCCAGTCAGGACTCTACCAAGAGACCCAGTACTTC. This translates into CASSQSGLYQETQYF.

This clonotype was observed a handful of times. This chain uses TRBV7-9 with TRBJ2-6; no clear D gene. The CDR3 is made up of 16 amino acids. Trimming removed 3 bases from V and 2 bases from J, with 11 bases in between. Germline CDR1 SEHNR, CDR2 FQNEAQ (reference sequence). CDR3 sequence reads: CASSFAGPTGANVLTF. Here the CDR3 DNA reads TGTGCCAGCAGCTTCGCAGGACCGACTGGGGCCAACGTCCTGACTTTC.

The chain joins TRBV9 to TRBJ2-5; D ambiguous. In germline, CDR1 is SGDLS, CDR2 YYNGEE. With 0 bases removed from V and 1 base from J, the gap between germline ends came to 4 bases. The CDR3 runs 13 residues. The CDR3 DNA reads TGTGCCAGCAGCGTAGAAACCCAAGAGACCCAGTACTTC. Protein: CASSVETQETQYF. The whole variable domain, filled in from reference TRBV9 and TRBJ2-5, reads DSGVTQTPKHLITATGQRVTLRCSPRSGDLSVYWYQQSLDQGLQFLIQYYNGEERAKGNILERFSAQQFPDLHSELNLSSLELGDSALYFCASSVETQETQYFGPGTRLLVL.